This is a list of T cell receptor beta chains from one sample in a study of long-term antiretroviral therapy in people with HIV. Clones were sequenced by immunoSEQ multiplex PCR, and TCRdb holds only the in-frame ones, with some missing. The sample carries around 15,000 clones, about 80% recorded once. The sample was unsorted PBMCs, taken 1.5 years before starting antiretroviral therapy. These receptors came from a woman in her forties or fifties with HIV. The conserved cysteine and the conserved F or W are not part of the CDR3 here.

V,J,CDR3
TRBV7-2,TRBJ2-3,ASSRDRGVSTDTQY
TRBV27,TRBJ1-1,ASSFQAGTKVTF
TRBV9,TRBJ2-7,ASSVRDRSQQY
TRBV29-1,TRBJ2-7,SVTGEVNEQY
TRBV23-1,TRBJ1-4,ASSQSNSVGLF
TRBV25-1,TRBJ1-3,ASSPGTSGNTIY
TRBV6-6,TRBJ1-5,ASTKADLNQPQH
TRBV7-6,TRBJ2-1,ASSPQERGVGEQF
TRBV19,TRBJ1-1,ASSIVWAMNTEAF
TRBV7-3,TRBJ2-7,ASSEVGLYEQY
TRBV5-1,TRBJ1-1,ASISPGGTEAF
TRBV25-1,TRBJ1-3,ASSDPGQGAGNTIY
TRBV18,TRBJ2-1,ASSPTDPGLAGGLYGEQF
TRBV4-1,TRBJ2-3,ASSQDVGLAGEDTQY
TRBV13,TRBJ1-3,ASSYSGARGNTIY
TRBV9,TRBJ2-1,ASSVARGGLVGDEQF
TRBV12-5,TRBJ1-1,ASGLGHLGGGTEAF
TRBV27,TRBJ1-5,ASSLHNSNQPQH
TRBV7-9,TRBJ1-4,ASSYSGQSGNEKLF
TRBV11-1,TRBJ2-7,ASSREIYEQY
TRBV7-8,TRBJ1-2,ASSFERGSYGYT
TRBV7-3,TRBJ2-2,ASSITTSGGTGELF
TRBV5-6,TRBJ1-2,ASSPLRDDYGYT
TRBV5-4,TRBJ1-3,ASSLRTGGSGNTIY
TRBV5-1,TRBJ1-2,ASSMQSNYGYT
TRBV2,TRBJ1-2,ASSLEKGSYGYT
TRBV7-3,TRBJ2-3,ASSLAGGHTDTQY
TRBV20-1,TRBJ2-7,SAGTATGQY
TRBV10-2,TRBJ2-4,ASSDPGGKNIQY
TRBV7-9,TRBJ1-1,ASSPGSTDTEAF